One and the same sample provided the 29 T cell receptor beta chains below, sequenced in a study of TIL therapy for anti-PD-1-resistant metastatic lung cancer (dated by TCRdb to the early 2020s). The time point label corresponds to: pre-treatment sample, taken before nivolumab and TIL therapy. TCR beta CDR3 regions were amplified from genomic DNA with the immunoSEQ v3 hsTCRB kit using bias-controlled multiplex PCR. In its TCRdb copy, this immuneACCESS table keeps in-frame sequences only and misses some clones. Where compared with another copy, unresolved V genes explain less than half of these, and the others have no known cause. This sample gives more than 45,000 clones in total; over 75% of them show up just once. The biggest ten clones account for 2.6% of the sample. The sample was blood, taken at baseline. The source is a person between 25 and 80 years old with non-small cell lung cancer.

This chain joins TRBV5-6 and TRBJ2-7; D is undetermined. Between the trimmed V and J ends, which lost 2 bases and 0 bases, there was a span of 18 bases. The CDR3 totals 17 residues. CDR1 and CDR2 from the germline V gene are SGHDT and YYEEEE. The CDR3 is CASSLYRVLSSSYEQYF. The CDR3 nucleotides are TGTGCCAGCAGCTTATACCGGGTCCTTTCCAGCTCCTACGAGCAGTACTTC.

The chain is built from TRBV5-1 and TRBJ2-5; D ambiguous. The V end lost 4 bases, the J end lost 6 bases, and 13 bases lay between the germline ends. This CDR3 spans 13 amino acids. CDR1 SGHRS and CDR2 YFSETQ come from the germline V gene. CDR3 DNA: TGCGCCAGCAGCCTGGACCACCCAAAGACCCAGTACTTC. Protein product: CASSLDHPKTQYF.

The chain is built from TRBV3-1 (or the pseudogene TRBV3-2) and TRBJ2-1; D unresolved. V lost 1 base, J lost 7 bases, and 5 bases lay in between. CDR1 and CDR2 (germline): LGHDT, YNNKEL (reference sequence). The CDR3 is 12 residues long. CDR3 bases: TGTGCCAGCAGCCAAGTTGAGAATGAGCAGTTCTTC. Protein sequence: CASSQVENEQFF.

This clone was detected once. The chain employs TRBV6-5 and TRBJ2-5; 8 bases line up with TRBD2. This CDR3 spans 16 amino acids. Unmatched junction bases numbered 9, after V lost 1 base and J lost 5 bases. Germline CDR1 is MNHEY and CDR2 is SVGAGI. CDR3 DNA: TGTGCCAGCAGTTACTTGACTCCCGGGAGGGTGGAGACCCAGTACTTC. Translation: CASSYLTPGRVETQYF.

This clone was counted only a few times. CDR3 DNA: TGTGCCAGCAGTCCCACAGGGAACTATGGCTACACCTTC. Protein sequence: CASSPTGNYGYTF. The rearrangement uses TRBV6-2 or TRBV6-3 and TRBJ1-2; tentatively, D is TRBD1 (6 bases). V shed 5 bases and J shed 2 bases, with 9 bases lying between them. The CDR3 contains 13 residues. Germline values: CDR1 MNHEY, CDR2 SVGEGT.

This clone showed up just a few times. The chain is built from TRBV19 and TRBJ1-3; weak D call: TRBD1 (5 bases). This CDR3 region has 15 residues. CDR1 and CDR2 (germline): LNHDA, SQIVND (reference sequence). Trimming removed 3 bases from V and 2 bases from J, with 11 bases in between. As DNA, the CDR3 is TGTGCCAGTAGTATCTCCACAGGCACTGGAAACACCATATATTTT. Protein sequence: CASSISTGTGNTIYF.

The chain is built from TRBV4-1 and TRBJ2-5; 15 bases fit TRBD2. Trimming at V came to 5 bases and at J to 2 bases, leaving 6 bases not matched to a gene. Germline CDR1 and CDR2: MGHRA and YSYEKL. This CDR3 has 17 residues. CDR3 sequence reads: CASSSRTSGGVQETQYF. The CDR3 coding sequence is TGCGCCAGCAGCTCCCGGACTAGCGGGGGGGTTCAAGAGACCCAGTACTTC.

This chain links TRBV27 with TRBJ1-1; a weak D match, TRBD1 (5 bases). The CDR3 sequence is 14 residues long. V lost 6 bases to trimming and J lost 1 base, with 12 bases between them. CDR1 is MNHEY, CDR2 SMNVEV, per germline (reference sequence). CDR3 nucleotide sequence: TGTGCCAGCAGACGAGGGACGGCGAACACTGAAGCTTTCTTT. It encodes CASRRGTANTEAFF.

J is TRBJ2-3 and V is TRBV25-1; weak D call: TRBD1 (6 bases). The ends were cut back, 6 bases at V and 3 bases at J, with 19 bases in the middle. The CDR3 totals 16 residues. Germline CDR1 is MGHDK and CDR2 is SYGVNS. The CDR3 loop is CASRTGTLRWTDTQYF. The CDR3 DNA reads as TGTGCCAGCAGGACCGGGACACTTCGGTGGACAGATACGCAGTATTTT.

The V gene is TRBV18, the J gene TRBJ1-1, with a weak D call TRBD1 (6 bases). The ends were cut back, 4 bases at V and 1 base at J, with 10 bases in the middle. The V gene's germline CDR1 is KGHSH and CDR2 LQKENI. CDR3 length equals 14 residues. CDR3 amino acids: CASSRRDKNTEAFF. Written as DNA, the CDR3 is TGTGCCAGCTCACGCCGGGACAAGAACACTGAAGCTTTCTTT.

V usage is TRBV6-5 and J usage is TRBJ1-1; maybe TRBD1 (5 bases). Trimming took off 6 bases at V and 8 bases at J, with 22 bases between the two ends. Germline V lookup: CDR1 MNHEY, CDR2 SVGAGI. CDR3 length: 15 amino acids. The CDR3 DNA reads TGTGCCAGCAGAAGTGGACAAGTAAAGAACATGGAAGCTTTCTTT. Translation: CASRSGQVKNMEAFF.

This rearrangement joins TRBV6-5 to TRBJ2-7; 9 positions match TRBD1. Trimming at V came to 6 bases and at J to 2 bases, leaving 5 bases not matched to a gene. There are 14 residues in the CDR3. Looked up from germline, CDR1 is MNHEY and CDR2 is SVGAGI. The CDR3: CASSRDRVTYEQYF. The CDR3, as DNA: TGTGCCAGCAGCCGGGACAGGGTTACCTACGAGCAGTACTTC.

The chain joins TRBV27 to TRBJ2-1, with a tentative D call TRBD2 (5 bases). V gave up 2 bases and J gave up 0 bases, with 8 bases separating them. This CDR3 comprises 15 residues. The germline gives CDR1 MNHEY, CDR2 SMNVEV (reference sequence). The CDR3 region is CASSLGLNSYNEQFF. The CDR3 DNA is TGTGCCAGCAGTTTAGGACTCAACTCCTACAATGAGCAGTTCTTC.

The chain is built from TRBV28 and TRBJ2-5; no clear D. The ends were cut back, 3 bases at V and 4 bases at J, with 9 bases in the middle. The CDR3 sequence is 13 residues long. The germline V gene has CDR1 MDHEN and CDR2 SYDVKM. The CDR3 sequence: CASSFRILETQYF. CDR3 coding DNA: TGTGCCAGCAGTTTTCGGATTCTAGAGACCCAGTACTTC.

This clone was seen once. The chain links TRBV14 to TRBJ2-1; 8 bases fit TRBD2. CDR1 is SGHDN and CDR2 is FVKESK in the germline V gene. V was clipped by 1 base and J by 6 bases; unmatched bases: 8. The CDR3 contains 16 residues. The CDR3 sequence: CASSQGPGGPVNEQFF. CDR3 DNA: TGTGCCAGCAGCCAAGGACCGGGAGGGCCGGTCAATGAGCAGTTCTTC.

This chain connects TRBV25-1 to TRBJ2-6; D uncertain. The CDR3 contains 15 residues. Deletions cut 4 bases from V and 1 base from J, with 8 bases between. The germline V gene has CDR1 MGHDK and CDR2 SYGVNS. CDR3 sequence: CASSAPGSGANVLTF. The DNA of the CDR3 is TGTGCCAGCAGTGCCCCCGGGTCTGGGGCCAACGTCCTGACTTTC. Filled out from reference TRBV25-1 and TRBJ2-6, the complete variable domain reads EADIYQTPRYLVIGTGKKITLECSQTMGHDKMYWYQQDPGMELHLIHYSYGVNSTEKGDLSSESTVSRIRTEHFPLTLESARPSHTSQYLCASSAPGSGANVLTFGAGSRLTVL.

The gene calls are TRBV6-5 and TRBJ2-7, with D possibly TRBD1 on 5 matching bases. The V gene's germline CDR1 is MNHEY and CDR2 SVGAGI. The CDR3 length is 12 residues. The V end was cut by 6 bases, the J end by 4 bases, with 10 bases between. This CDR3 is CASSHQGYEQYF. CDR3 in DNA: TGTGCCAGCAGCCACCAGGGTTACGAGCAGTACTTC.

The rearrangement joins TRBV7-9 to TRBJ1-2; 10 bases align to TRBD1. Germline CDR1 is SEHNR and CDR2 is FQNEAQ (reference sequence). The V segment lost 5 bases and the J segment 12 bases; nucleotides outside the gene matches: 12. The CDR3 extends over 14 amino acids. This chain's CDR3 is CASSQGTGEGSHTF. In nucleotides, the CDR3 is TGTGCCAGCAGCCAGGGGACAGGGGAGGGCTCCCACACCTTC.

The rearrangement uses TRBV6-6 and TRBJ1-5, with D possibly matching TRBD1 (5 bases). Trimming stripped 0 bases from V and 7 bases from J, with 13 bases between. CDR1 and CDR2 (germline): MNHNY, SVGAGI (reference sequence). The CDR3 runs 15 residues. CDR3 amino acids: CASSYSRGAGQPQHF. The CDR3 DNA follows: TGTGCCAGCAGTTACTCCAGAGGGGCAGGACAGCCCCAGCATTTT.

V and J are TRBV9 and TRBJ1-2; 7 bases align to TRBD1. After removal of 3 bases from V and 8 bases from J, the junction contained 10 bases not matched to a gene. The germline CDR1 and CDR2 sequences are SGDLS and YYNGEE. The CDR3 consists of 14 residues. The CDR3 protein is CASSGGTALRGYTF. As DNA, the CDR3 is TGTGCCAGCAGCGGGGGGACAGCCTTAAGGGGCTACACCTTC. Full variable domain (remainder filled in from reference TRBV9 and TRBJ1-2): DSGVTQTPKHLITATGQRVTLRCSPRSGDLSVYWYQQSLDQGLQFLIQYYNGEERAKGNILERFSAQQFPDLHSELNLSSLELGDSALYFCASSGGTALRGYTFGSGTRLTVV.

V and J are TRBV4-1 and TRBJ2-2; 8 bases align to TRBD2. The CDR3 is made up of 15 amino acids. V was clipped by 4 bases and J by 6 bases; unmatched bases: 7. The germline V gene has CDR1 MGHRA and CDR2 YSYEKL. The DNA of the CDR3 is TGCGCCAGCAGCCCGGGACTAGTATGGGCCGGGGAGCTGTTTTTT. This gives the protein CASSPGLVWAGELFF.

The genes are TRBV30 and TRBJ2-1; 7 nucleotides align to TRBD2. V dropped 3 bases and J dropped 10; count of bases not matched to a gene: 9. This CDR3 has 13 amino acids. CDR1 GTSNPN and CDR2 SVGIG come from the germline V gene (reference sequence). CDR3 sequence (DNA): TGTGCCTGGAGGGGGAGGGGCATCGGGGAGCAGTTCTTC. It encodes CAWRGRGIGEQFF.

The rearrangement joins TRBV18 to TRBJ2-1; TRBD2 aligns across 8 bases. With 2 bases clipped from V and 4 bases from J, the junction kept 10 bases outside the gene matches. Germline V gene data show CDR1 as KGHSH and CDR2 as LQKENI. This CDR3 has 17 residues. The CDR3 DNA follows: TGTGCCAGCTCACCAAGTAGCGGGAAGGTCGGATACAATGAGCAGTTCTTC. It encodes CASSPSSGKVGYNEQFF.

This rearrangement joins TRBV14 to TRBJ2-7; maybe TRBD1 (6 bases). The CDR3 has 12 amino acids. V lost 4 bases to trimming and J lost 3 bases, with 7 bases between them. Germline CDR1 is SGHDN and CDR2 is FVKESK. The DNA of the CDR3 is TGTGCCAGCAGCCGGACAGTCTACGAGCAGTACTTC. Translation: CASSRTVYEQYF.

The chain joins TRBV7-9 to TRBJ2-7; 11 bases are a match to TRBD2. With V trimmed by 4 bases and J by 2 bases, 4 bases remained unmatched. Germline V CDR1 and CDR2: SEHNR, FQNEAQ (reference sequence). The CDR3 is made up of 15 amino acids. For the CDR3, the DNA is TGTGCCAGCAGCTCAACTAGCGGGAGAACCTACGAGCAGTACTTC. This translates into CASSSTSGRTYEQYF. The full variable domain, with the rest looked up from reference TRBV7-9 and TRBJ2-7, is DTGVSQNPRHKITKRGQNVTFRCDPISEHNRLYWYRQTLGQGPEFLTYFQNEAQLEKSRLLSDRFSAERPKGSFSTLEIQRTEQGDSAMYLCASSSTSGRTYEQYFGPGTRLTVT.

This sequence joins TRBV27 and TRBJ2-1; 7 bases match TRBD2. The V gene end was trimmed by 2 bases and the J gene end by 0 bases; junction bases not matched to a gene: 10. CDR3 length: 18 residues. CDR1 and CDR2 from the germline V gene are MNHEY and SMNVEV (reference sequence). CDR3 DNA: TGTGCCAGCAGTTTAAAGGCCGGACTAGGGAGCTCCTACAATGAGCAGTTCTTC. Translated, it gives CASSLKAGLGSSYNEQFF.

The chain joins TRBV7-6 to TRBJ2-2; 7 nucleotides align to TRBD2. Looked up from germline, CDR1 is SGHVS and CDR2 is FNYEAQ. V trimming: 4 bases; J trimming: 2 bases; junction bases outside the gene matches: 1. CDR3 length: 14 amino acids. This CDR3 reads CASSWGGNTGELFF. The CDR3 region has the DNA TGTGCCAGCAGCTGGGGGGGAAACACCGGGGAGCTGTTTTTT.

This clone was recorded only once. The J gene is TRBJ2-1, the V gene TRBV11-2, with TRBD2 as a possible D gene (5 bases). This CDR3 region has 16 residues. CDR1 is SGHAT, CDR2 FQNNGV, per germline. V was shortened by 1 base and J by 0 bases, with 10 bases between the two germline ends. The CDR3 bases are TGTGCCAGCAGCTTAGGTCCTGGGAGCTCCTACAATGAGCAGTTCTTC. It yields the protein CASSLGPGSSYNEQFF.

The J gene is TRBJ1-4, the V gene TRBV29-1, with D unresolved. This CDR3 has 13 residues. Germline V gene data show CDR1 as SQVTM and CDR2 as ANQGSEA. Trimming cost V 4 bases and J 5 bases, with 11 bases left between them. The CDR3 region is CSVGTTPNEKLFF. DNA of the CDR3: TGCAGCGTTGGGACGACCCCCAATGAAAAACTGTTTTTT.